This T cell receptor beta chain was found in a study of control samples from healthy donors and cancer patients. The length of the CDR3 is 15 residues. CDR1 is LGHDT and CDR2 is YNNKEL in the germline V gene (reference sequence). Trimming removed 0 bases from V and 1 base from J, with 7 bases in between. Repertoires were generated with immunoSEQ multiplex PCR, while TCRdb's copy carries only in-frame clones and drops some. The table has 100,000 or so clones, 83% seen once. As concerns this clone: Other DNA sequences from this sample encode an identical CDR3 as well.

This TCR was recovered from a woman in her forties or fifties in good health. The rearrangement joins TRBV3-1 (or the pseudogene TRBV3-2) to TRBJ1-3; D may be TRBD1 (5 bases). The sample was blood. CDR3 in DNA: TGTGCCAGCAGCCAAGATCGGGGGTCTGGAAACACCATATATTTT. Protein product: CASSQDRGSGNTIYF.